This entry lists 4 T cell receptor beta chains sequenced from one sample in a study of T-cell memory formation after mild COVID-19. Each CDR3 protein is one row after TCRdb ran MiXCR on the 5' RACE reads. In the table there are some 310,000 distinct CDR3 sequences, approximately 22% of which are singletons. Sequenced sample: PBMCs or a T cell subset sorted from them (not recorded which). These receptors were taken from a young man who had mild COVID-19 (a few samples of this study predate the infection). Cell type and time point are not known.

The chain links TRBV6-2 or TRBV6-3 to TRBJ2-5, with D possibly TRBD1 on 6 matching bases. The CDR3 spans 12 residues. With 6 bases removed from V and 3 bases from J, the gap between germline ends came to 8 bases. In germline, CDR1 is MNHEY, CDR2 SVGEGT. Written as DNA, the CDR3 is TGTGCCAGCAGCGGACAGAAAGAGACCCAGTACTTC. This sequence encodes CASSGQKETQYF.

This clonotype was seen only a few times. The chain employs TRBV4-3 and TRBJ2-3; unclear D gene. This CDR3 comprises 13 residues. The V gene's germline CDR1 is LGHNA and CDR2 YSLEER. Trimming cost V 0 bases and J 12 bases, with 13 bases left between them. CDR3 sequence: CASSQDRQDHQYF. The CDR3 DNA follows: TGCGCCAGCAGCCAAGATCGACAAGACCATCAGTATTTT.

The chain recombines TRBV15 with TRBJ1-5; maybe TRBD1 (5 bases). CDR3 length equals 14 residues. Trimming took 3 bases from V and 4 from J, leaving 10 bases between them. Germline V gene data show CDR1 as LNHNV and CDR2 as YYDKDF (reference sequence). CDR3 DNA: TGTGCCACCAGCAGGGGGGGGTGGAATCAGCCCCAGCATTTT. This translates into CATSRGGWNQPQHF.

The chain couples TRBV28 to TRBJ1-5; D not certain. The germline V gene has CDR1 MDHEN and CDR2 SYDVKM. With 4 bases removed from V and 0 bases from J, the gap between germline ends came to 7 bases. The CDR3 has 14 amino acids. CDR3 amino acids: CASSSSYSNQPQHF. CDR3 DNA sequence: TGTGCCAGCAGTTCCAGTTATAGCAATCAGCCCCAGCATTTT.